One and the same sample provided the 3 T cell receptor beta chains below, sequenced in a study of blood T cell repertoires in COVID-19. The protocol was immunoSEQ multiplex PCR, while the TCRdb copy is restricted to in-frame clones and leaves out a portion. The profile covers 48,000 or so clones, with approximately 84% appearing a single time and about 2.8% taken by the ten largest. Material for sequencing was peripheral blood. The receptor set was obtained from a woman older than 75 with COVID-19, enrolled during active disease.

The chain has TRBV6-4 and TRBJ1-2; 7 bases match TRBD1. The V and J ends lost 2 bases and 4 bases, in that order; junction bases with no gene match: 7. CDR3 length equals 15 residues. Germline CDR1 is MRHNA and CDR2 is SNTAGT. The CDR3 loop reads CASSDEAGGSYGYTF. Written as DNA, the CDR3 is TGTGCCAGCAGTGACGAGGCAGGGGGTAGCTATGGCTACACCTTC.

This clone came up once. V is TRBV18 and J is TRBJ2-3; D remains unclear. Germline CDR1 reads KGHSH; CDR2 reads LQKENI. The CDR3 spans 17 residues. Between the trimmed V and J ends, which lost 6 bases and 3 bases, there was a span of 22 bases. The DNA of the CDR3 is TGTGCCAGCTCGCTCTCGATTGGGCACCTTTTAACAGATACGCAGTATTTT. This translates into CASSLSIGHLLTDTQYF.

This clone is labeled as medium-sized. The J gene is TRBJ2-3, the V gene TRBV20-1; 8 bases agree with TRBD2. CDR1 is DFQATT, CDR2 SNEGSKA, per germline (reference sequence). The trim removed 3 bases at V and 3 bases at J, leaving 8 bases unmatched. The CDR3 covers 15 residues. The CDR3, as DNA: TGCAGTGCTAGTACCGGGAGGGTAGGGACAGATACGCAGTATTTT. Its translation is CSASTGRVGTDTQYF.